Following are 7 T cell receptor beta chains from one sample sequenced in a study of somatic mutations in cytotoxic T cells in rheumatoid arthritis. TCRdb's table, derived via immunoSEQ multiplex PCR, lists solely in-frame clones and lacks some. This sample has approximately 15,000 clones, with about 77% found just once. Sequencing was carried out using CD8+ T cells sorted from blood. The receptor set was obtained from an adult with rheumatoid arthritis.

The J gene is TRBJ1-6, the V gene TRBV28, with TRBD1 as a possible D gene (5 bases). CDR1 is MDHEN, CDR2 SYDVKM, per germline. This CDR3 has 14 amino acids. The V gene lost 4 bases and the J gene lost 7 bases, with 11 bases spanning the gap. CDR3 residues: CASSYGTVNSPLHF. For the CDR3, the DNA is TGTGCCAGCAGTTACGGGACGGTCAATTCACCCCTCCACTTT. The whole variable domain, remainder taken from reference TRBV28 and TRBJ1-6, is DVKVTQSSRYLVKRTGEKVFLECVQDMDHENMFWYRQDPGLGLRLIYFSYDVKMKEKGDIPEGYSVSREKKERFSLILESASTNQTSMYLCASSYGTVNSPLHFGNGTRLTVT.

This clone was seen a handful of times. The chain couples TRBV30 to TRBJ1-1; D remains ambiguous. The CDR3 consists of 12 residues. With 3 bases removed from V and 2 bases from J, the gap between germline ends came to 7 bases. Germline V gives CDR1 GTSNPN, CDR2 SVGIG (reference sequence). Here the CDR3 DNA reads TGTGCCTGGAGGGTACTTAACACTGAAGCTTTCTTT. Its protein is CAWRVLNTEAFF.

V and J are TRBV28 and TRBJ2-1, with D possibly matching TRBD2 (6 bases). The CDR3 is made up of 16 amino acids. Germline loops: CDR1 MDHEN, CDR2 SYDVKM. V was cut by 6 bases and J by 7 bases, with 22 bases left in between. CDR3 protein: CASRETGLTMGNEQFF. Written as DNA, the CDR3 is TGTGCCAGCAGAGAAACCGGACTAACTATGGGGAATGAGCAGTTCTTC.

The chain links TRBV7-3 to TRBJ2-5; possibly TRBD1 for D (7 bases). With 2 bases removed from V and 4 bases from J, the gap between germline ends came to 14 bases. The germline V gene has CDR1 SGHTA and CDR2 FQGTGA. The CDR3 spans 15 residues. As DNA, the CDR3 is TGTGCCAGCAGCTTAGGGCAGGGGGGCCGAGAGACCCAGTACTTC. Encoded protein: CASSLGQGGRETQYF.

The rearrangement uses TRBV4-1 and TRBJ2-5; possible D gene TRBD2, 6 bases. CDR1 MGHRA and CDR2 YSYEKL come from the germline V gene. The CDR3 sequence is 15 residues long. V was pared by 6 bases and J by 2 bases, with 16 bases between. This chain's CDR3 is CASSLRRTTQETQYF. The CDR3 DNA is TGCGCCAGCAGTCTACGTCGGACTACACAAGAGACCCAGTACTTC.

J is TRBJ2-7 and V is TRBV28, with 8 nucleotides matching TRBD1. Trimming at V came to 6 bases and at J to 7 bases, leaving 11 bases not matched to a gene. This CDR3 spans 14 amino acids. The germline CDR1 and CDR2 sequences are MDHEN and SYDVKM. The CDR3: CASRRWTGLGEQYF. CDR3 sequence (DNA): TGTGCCAGCAGACGCTGGACAGGGCTAGGGGAGCAGTACTTC.

This clone was seen only once. J is TRBJ1-6 and V is TRBV6-1; D ambiguous. Trimming pared 2 bases from V and 1 base from J, leaving 12 bases between. The CDR3 runs to 17 residues. Germline V gene data show CDR1 as MNHNS and CDR2 as SASEGT. As DNA, the CDR3 is TGTGCCAGCAGTGAAATCGTGGGTGGGTCCTATAATTCACCCCTCCACTTT. Its translation: CASSEIVGGSYNSPLHF.